The following is a T cell receptor beta chain sequence with its context. This record belongs to a study of blood T cell repertoires in COVID-19. At the level of the study: PBMCs, B-cell-depleted T cells, or T cells provided the cDNA or gDNA that made up the material.

Everyone who took part was roughly 18 to 89 years old, and they came from 24 US areas. CDR1 is GTSNPN, CDR2 SVGIG, per germline (reference sequence). V shed 5 bases, J shed 5 bases, and the junction held 3 bases outside the gene matches. This CDR3 is 13 amino acids long. Only in-frame clones appear in the TCRdb table, and some are missing; sequencing was by immunoSEQ multiplex PCR. Of 250,000 to 350,000 clones in the sample, approximately 90% were seen once. The clonotype comes from a woman aged 18-29 years who had recovered from COVID-19. The source material was PBMCs or T cells enriched from blood (not recorded which). The chain carries TRBV30 and TRBJ2-1; 10 bases are a match to TRBD2. DNA of the CDR3: TGTGCCTGGTCTAGCGGGGGAAACAATGAGCAGTTCTTC. It yields the protein CAWSSGGNNEQFF.